Listed below are T cell receptor beta chains from one sample, sequenced in a study of blood T cell repertoires in COVID-19. Sequenced by immunoSEQ multiplex PCR; TCRdb stores in-frame clones only, minus some. This table holds hundreds of thousands of clones, around 80% found once. Sequencing used PBMCs or T cells enriched from blood (not recorded which). The receptors derive from a man in his forties who had been exposed to COVID-19. Both conserved end residues are part of each CDR3. Each record gives: D gene, V gene, clone size, J gene, CDR3 protein, CDR3 DNA. The D gene is left open where the match is weak. Clone size appears in some rows only: once, few, many, or a class for an expanded clone.

>-|TRBV7-9|few|TRBJ2-1
CASSLVRHSYNEQFF
TGTGCCAGCAGCTTAGTCAGACACTCCTACAATGAGCAGTTCTTC
>-|TRBV18|-|TRBJ2-1
CASSPPERSQFF
TGTGCCAGCTCACCACCGGAGCGGTCCCAGTTCTTC
>TRBD2|TRBV11-2|-|TRBJ2-3
CASSLWLAGYTDTQYF
TGTGCCAGCAGCTTGTGGTTAGCGGGGTACACAGATACGCAGTATTTT
>-|TRBV14|-|TRBJ1-1
CASSNSGNTEAFF
TGTGCCAGCAGCAATTCAGGCAACACTGAAGCTTTCTTT
>-|TRBV12-3/TRBV12-4|-|TRBJ2-3
CASTGYRDTQYF
TGTGCCAGCACCGGGTATAGAGATACGCAGTATTTT
>-|TRBV7-9|-|TRBJ1-1
CASSLPPNTEAFF
TGTGCCAGCAGCCTACCCCCAAACACTGAAGCTTTCTTT
>-|TRBV2|-|TRBJ2-7
CASSEATGVMDEQYF
TGTGCCAGCAGTGAAGCAACGGGGGTCATGGACGAGCAGTACTTC
>TRBD2|TRBV7-9|-|TRBJ2-7
CASSPGNSGRTSYEQYF
TGTGCCAGCAGCCCCGGGAATAGCGGGAGGACCTCCTACGAGCAGTACTTC
>-|TRBV12-3/TRBV12-4|-|TRBJ1-2
CASSLDRGYTF
TGTGCCAGCAGTTTAGACAGGGGCTACACCTTC
>-|TRBV15|-|TRBJ1-1
CATSRDRGETEAFF
TGTGCCACCAGCAGAGACAGGGGAGAAACTGAAGCTTTCTTT
>-|TRBV10-3|few|TRBJ2-2
CATNRVANTGELFF
TGTGCCACCAACAGGGTAGCGAACACCGGGGAGCTGTTTTTT
>TRBD2|TRBV3-1/TRBV3-2|-|TRBJ2-7
CASSQVVVAGGSTYEQYF
TGTGCCAGCAGCCAAGTAGTTGTAGCGGGAGGGTCCACTTACGAGCAGTACTTC
>TRBD2|TRBV19|-|TRBJ2-2
CASSTGGDTGELFF
TGTGCCAGTAGTACGGGGGGGGACACCGGGGAGCTGTTTTTT
>-|TRBV7-9|-|TRBJ1-2
CASSPYRSYGYTF
TGTGCCAGCAGCCCTTACCGGAGCTATGGCTACACCTTC
>-|TRBV5-1|-|TRBJ2-2
CASSLTRRDTGELFF
TGCGCCAGCAGCTTGACTCGCAGGGACACCGGGGAGCTGTTTTTT
>-|TRBV3-1/TRBV3-2|-|TRBJ2-1
CASSQRSQTGKQFF
TGTGCCAGCAGCCAACGAAGCCAAACGGGGAAGCAGTTCTTC
>-|TRBV6-5|-|TRBJ1-1
CASSYAGVAEAFF
TGTGCCAGCAGTTACGCGGGCGTCGCTGAAGCTTTCTTT
>-|TRBV4-2|-|TRBJ1-1
CASSPTQKGITEAFF
TGTGCCAGCAGCCCGACCCAAAAGGGGATCACTGAAGCTTTCTTT
>-|TRBV11-3|-|TRBJ2-7
CASSPGDSDYEQYF
TGTGCCAGCAGCCCCGGGGACTCTGACTACGAGCAGTACTTC
>-|TRBV9|once|TRBJ2-2
CASSVAGRSPGELFF
TGTGCCAGCAGCGTTGCAGGAAGAAGCCCCGGGGAGCTGTTTTTT
>TRBD2|TRBV30|-|TRBJ2-3
CAADLSGRSTDTQYF
TGTGCCGCCGACCTTAGCGGGAGGTCAACAGATACGCAGTATTTT
>-|TRBV6-5|-|TRBJ1-2
CASTLQGYGYTF
TGTGCCAGCACCCTCCAGGGGTATGGCTACACCTTC
>TRBD2|TRBV4-2|-|TRBJ2-7
CASSQRLAGSYEQYF
TGTGCCAGCAGCCAACGACTAGCGGGAAGCTACGAGCAGTACTTC
>-|TRBV12-3/TRBV12-4|-|TRBJ2-1
CASSLLAQNEQFF
TGTGCCAGCAGTTTATTAGCGCAGAATGAGCAGTTCTTC
>TRBD1|TRBV27|-|TRBJ1-4
CASSLSGQGRKLFF
TGTGCCAGCAGTTTATCGGGACAGGGGAGGAAACTGTTTTTT
>-|TRBV15|-|TRBJ1-1
CATSLTMTGDLEAFF
TGTGCCACCAGCTTAACAATGACGGGGGACCTTGAAGCTTTCTTT
>-|TRBV21-1|-|TRBJ2-4
CASSKDSGLAKNIQYF
TGTGCCAGCAGCAAAGATTCAGGGCTAGCGAAAAACATTCAGTACTTC
>-|TRBV5-1|few|TRBJ2-6
CASKRTSNSGANVLTF
TGCGCCAGCAAGCGGACGTCTAACTCTGGGGCCAACGTCCTGACTTTC
>-|TRBV11-3|-|TRBJ2-1
CASSLMGLEGDEQFF
TGTGCCAGCAGCTTAATGGGGCTAGAGGGGGATGAGCAGTTCTTC
>-|TRBV19|-|TRBJ1-5
CASSILDSPNQPQHF
TGTGCCAGTAGTATCCTGGACTCGCCGAATCAGCCCCAGCATTTT
>TRBD1|TRBV18|-|TRBJ2-1
CASSPGQGTNEQFF
TGTGCCAGCTCACCGGGACAGGGGACGAACGAGCAGTTCTTC
>-|TRBV30|-|TRBJ2-1
CAWSVGGLGYNEQFF
TGTGCCTGGAGTGTCGGCGGGCTGGGATACAATGAGCAGTTCTTC
>-|TRBV3-1/TRBV3-2|once|TRBJ2-3
CASTPLDGDTQYF
TGTGCCAGCACCCCCCTCGATGGCGATACGCAGTATTTT
>-|TRBV4-1|once|TRBJ1-5
CASSQKGGGGNQPQHF
TGCGCCAGCAGCCAGAAGGGAGGTGGGGGCAATCAGCCCCAGCATTTT
>-|TRBV7-3|-|TRBJ1-6
CASSSQGYNSPLHF
TGTGCCAGCAGCTCACAGGGATATAATTCACCCCTCCACTTT
>TRBD2|TRBV6-5|-|TRBJ2-3
CASIYSGTTDTQYF
TGTGCCAGCATATATAGCGGGACCACAGATACGCAGTATTTT
>-|TRBV9|-|TRBJ1-2
CASSKTSTYGYTF
TGTGCCAGCAGCAAAACCAGTACCTATGGCTACACCTTC
>-|TRBV5-1|-|TRBJ2-1
CASSLEVTSYNEQFF
TGCGCCAGCAGCTTGGAGGTTACTAGCTACAATGAGCAGTTCTTC
>TRBD1|TRBV19|once|TRBJ1-5
CASRPGQWGYSNQPQHF
TGTGCCAGCCGACCGGGACAGTGGGGATATAGCAATCAGCCCCAGCATTTT
>-|TRBV11-2|-|TRBJ2-1
CASASSYNEQFF
TGTGCCAGCGCGAGCTCCTACAATGAGCAGTTCTTC
>TRBD1|TRBV4-1|-|TRBJ1-3
CASSPGQGPSGNTIYF
TGCGCCAGCAGCCCGGGACAGGGGCCCTCTGGAAACACCATATATTTT
>-|TRBV7-6|-|TRBJ1-2
CASSLARGQNYGYTF
TGTGCCAGCAGCTTAGCGCGGGGGCAAAACTATGGCTACACCTTC
>-|TRBV5-1|-|TRBJ2-2
CASSLYEATTGELFF
TGCGCCAGCAGCTTGTACGAAGCAACCACCGGGGAGCTGTTTTTT
>TRBD2|TRBV3-1/TRBV3-2|-|TRBJ2-1
CASSHFLGEGSFF
TGTGCCAGCAGCCATTTTCTTGGGGAGGGATCGTTCTTC
>TRBD2|TRBV6-2/TRBV6-3|-|TRBJ2-7
CASSRTSGALYEQYF
TGTGCCAGCAGCCGTACTAGCGGAGCCCTCTACGAGCAGTACTTC
>-|TRBV4-2|-|TRBJ1-1
CASSSLRGNTEAFF
TGTGCCAGCAGCTCCCTTAGGGGGAACACTGAAGCTTTCTTT
>-|TRBV30|few|TRBJ2-7
CAWRPPPRAFSSYEQYF
TGTGCCTGGAGACCTCCCCCGCGAGCGTTTAGCTCCTACGAGCAGTACTTC
>TRBD2|TRBV27|-|TRBJ2-1
CASSVELGLAVYNEQFF
TGTGCCAGCAGTGTCGAACTGGGACTAGCGGTATACAATGAGCAGTTCTTC
>TRBD2|TRBV7-3|-|TRBJ2-1
CASSGTSGALRRQFF
TGTGCCAGCAGCGGGACTAGCGGGGCCCTACGGCGGCAGTTCTTC
>TRBD2|TRBV4-2|-|TRBJ2-7
CASSQELAGGYEQYF
TGTGCCAGCAGCCAAGAGCTAGCGGGAGGGTACGAGCAGTACTTC
>TRBD1|TRBV2|-|TRBJ1-5
CASQLDRGGNQPQHF
TGTGCCAGCCAGCTGGACAGGGGTGGCAATCAGCCCCAGCATTTT
>TRBD2|TRBV4-2|once|TRBJ2-1
CASSQVNGGRDYNEQFF
TGTGCCAGCAGCCAAGTGAATGGCGGGAGGGACTACAATGAGCAGTTCTTC
>-|TRBV19|-|TRBJ1-5
CASSIGTQRGNQPQHF
TGTGCCAGTAGTATTGGGACACAAAGGGGCAATCAGCCCCAGCATTTT
>TRBD2|TRBV10-1|-|TRBJ2-7
CASSDLRGLAGVEQYF
TGCGCCAGCAGTGACCTCCGGGGACTAGCGGGAGTCGAGCAGTACTTC
>TRBD2|TRBV5-5|-|TRBJ2-7
CASSPSGSPTSPYEQYF
TGTGCCAGCAGCCCTAGCGGGAGCCCTACTTCCCCCTACGAGCAGTACTTC
>-|TRBV5-1|few|TRBJ2-4
CASSSGELVAKNIQYF
TGCGCCAGCAGCTCCGGGGAACTAGTAGCCAAAAACATTCAGTACTTC